This T cell receptor (beta chain) is from a study of monozygotic twins with inflammatory bowel disease. Study conclusions and caveats: The authors could not tell different T cell subtypes apart.

TCR libraries were prepared from roughly 3,700 ng total RNA each. TCRdb reprocessed the 5' RACE reads and reports one entry per CDR3 protein, with no DNA. The sample includes some 90,000 distinct CDR3 sequences. CDR1 is ENHRY, CDR2 SYGVKD, per germline. The CDR3 consists of 14 residues. Points on this clonotype: Its specificity is not known.

RNA in its total form was extracted from whole blood, and T cells were not sorted. The receptor comes from a human donor with ulcerative colitis or Crohn's disease, or a healthy co-twin of an affected twin (not recorded which). The specimen was blood. The chain combines TRBV10-3 with TRBJ2-7. CDR3 protein: CAISVSQSSYEQYF.